This T cell receptor (beta chain) stems from a study of Graves' ophthalmopathy and Graves' hyperthyroidism. The germline V gene encodes CDR1 SGHVS and CDR2 FNYEAQ. This CDR3 has 16 amino acids. The ends lost 5 bases at V and 3 bases at J; junction bases unmatched: 12. In donors with ophthalmopathy, activity was moderate-to-severe, with CAS ≥3, NOSPECS ≥4 and duration under 3 months. Clinicians made diagnoses from clinical symptoms, serum thyroxine, TRAb, thyroid ultrasound and orbital computed tomography. About 10 ml of fresh blood yielded the PBMCs by density gradient. The sample holds a few counts of this clonotype. Researchers took RNA transcripts and amplified TCR beta CDR3 regions from them. HTBI primers primed a first-round RT-PCR, and a second-round multiplex PCR followed. Via MiXCR, TCRdb re-called the multiplex PCR reads, giving one row per CDR3 protein. The sample has over 150,000 distinct CDR3 sequences; approximately 38% are singletons.

Sequenced input: peripheral blood. The genes are TRBV7-6 and TRBJ1-1; 7 bases match TRBD1. This clonotype was sampled from a woman aged 40 to 55 with Graves' ophthalmopathy. Written as DNA, the CDR3 is TGTGCCAGCAGCAGACAGGGAGGAAGAATGGACACTGAAGCTTTCTTT. It yields the protein CASSRQGGRMDTEAFF. Full variable domain (rest looked up from reference TRBV7-6 and TRBJ1-1): GAGVSQSPRYKVTKRGQDVALRCDPISGHVSLYWYRQALGQGPEFLTYFNYEAQQDKSGLPNDRFSAERPEGSISTLTIQRTEQRDSAMYRCASSRQGGRMDTEAFFGQGTRLTVV.